Listed here are 16 T cell receptor beta chains from one sample, sequenced in a study of identical twins. MiXCR, run by TCRdb on the 5' RACE reads, gives a single entry per CDR3 protein. This repertoire shows about 240,000 distinct CDR3 sequences, 10% to 15% found once; its top ten account for 3.5% to 5%. The data were also submitted as part of a second study, on yellow fever vaccine responses in identical twins.

Sequencing was carried out using memory (CD45RO+) T cells sorted from blood. Every receptor here comes from a woman aged 18-29 years in good health.

V gene TRBV2 combines with J gene TRBJ2-3; TRBD2 matches 13 bases. The germline CDR1 and CDR2 sequences are SNHLY and FYNNEI. The CDR3 is made up of 16 amino acids. J lost 3 bases, V lost 5 bases, and 5 bases had no gene match. The CDR3 DNA reads as TGTGCCAGCAGTCTACTAGCGGGAGGGCCGACAGATACGCAGTATTTT. This sequence encodes CASSLLAGGPTDTQYF.

This clonotype was counted between two and nine times. The J gene is TRBJ1-5, the V gene TRBV29-1; D perhaps matches TRBD1 (6 bases). Trimming pared 5 bases from V and 8 bases from J, leaving 16 bases between. CDR1 is SQVTM, CDR2 ANQGSEA, per germline. The CDR3 runs to 13 residues. In DNA, the CDR3 is TGCAGCGTTTCCAACCAGGGGTTGGAGCCCCAGCATTTT. This encodes CSVSNQGLEPQHF.

This clonotype was found a few times. This chain joins TRBV10-3 and TRBJ2-7; D gene uncertain. The CDR3 spans 14 residues. V dropped 0 bases and J dropped 2 bases, with 8 bases sitting between them. CDR1 is ENHRY and CDR2 is SYGVKD in the germline V gene. CDR3 region: CAISESDTAYEQYF. CDR3 bases: TGTGCCATCAGTGAGTCCGATACAGCCTACGAGCAGTACTTC.

The chain combines TRBV3-1 with TRBJ1-4; D is perhaps TRBD1 (6 bases). CDR3 length equals 13 residues. Germline V gene sequence: CDR1 LGHDT, CDR2 YNNKEL (reference sequence). Trimming left V 4 bases short and J 11 bases short, with 14 bases between. The CDR3 is CASSPLQGGKLFF. The DNA for the CDR3 is TGTGCCAGCAGCCCGCTACAGGGTGGGAAACTGTTTTTT.

The chain is built from TRBV30 and TRBJ2-2; TRBD1 matches 9 bases. The CDR3 runs 13 residues. V shed 7 bases, J shed 8 bases, and the junction held 8 bases outside the gene matches. CDR1 GTSNPN and CDR2 SVGIG come from the germline V gene (reference sequence). This chain's CDR3 is CASQRDRAGELFF. The CDR3 DNA reads as TGTGCCTCCCAGAGGGACAGGGCGGGGGAGCTGTTTTTT.

This clonotype showed up many times. The chain has TRBV6-1 and TRBJ2-7; D possibly matches TRBD1 or TRBD2 (5 bases each). The CDR3 runs to 14 residues. The V gene's germline CDR1 is MNHNS and CDR2 SASEGT. Trimming removed 3 bases at V and 2 bases at J, with 11 bases between. CDR3 bases: TGTGCCAGCAGTGACTATGGGGGACCCTACGAGCAGTACTTC. Protein product: CASSDYGGPYEQYF.

The CDR3 is CSAGGRSYEQYF. In DNA, the CDR3 is TGCAGTGCTGGGGGCCGCTCCTACGAGCAGTACTTC. The chain couples TRBV20-1 to TRBJ2-7; D is perhaps TRBD1 (6 bases). V gave up 5 bases and J gave up 0 bases, with 8 bases separating them. There are 12 residues in the CDR3. Germline lookup yields CDR1 DFQATT and CDR2 SNEGSKA (reference sequence).

This chain joins TRBV7-9 and TRBJ2-5; perhaps TRBD2 as D (5 bases). The germline V gene encodes CDR1 SEHNR and CDR2 FQNEAQ (reference sequence). Trimming stripped 5 bases from V and 5 bases from J, with 21 bases between. The CDR3 totals 16 residues. The CDR3 nucleotides are TGTGCCAGCAGCCCCCGGGGTACGGGGTCAATGGAGACCCAGTACTTC. Protein: CASSPRGTGSMETQYF.

This clonotype has just a few counts. The chain has TRBV15 and TRBJ1-4; D gene uncertain. Germline V CDR1 and CDR2: LNHNV, YYDKDF (reference sequence). CDR3 size: 14 residues. V was shortened by 8 bases and J by 0 bases, with 10 bases between the two germline ends. The CDR3 sequence is CATSHVSTNEKLFF. Here the CDR3 DNA reads TGTGCCACCTCACATGTTTCAACTAATGAAAAACTGTTTTTT.

This clonotype was seen a handful of times. This rearrangement joins TRBV4-1 to TRBJ2-7, with 8 bases identical to TRBD2. The CDR3 has 15 residues. From germline, CDR1 is MGHRA and CDR2 YSYEKL. The V and J ends lost 1 base and 2 bases, in that order; junction bases with no gene match: 4. The CDR3 DNA reads TGCGCCAGCAGCCAAGCGGCGGGGGGAGCCTACGAGCAGTACTTC. The encoded protein is CASSQAAGGAYEQYF.

In its sample, this clonotype was seen a few times. In DNA form, the CDR3 reads TGCGCCAGCAGCTTGGTGGAAGGGGGCGAGCAGTACTTC. Protein: CASSLVEGGEQYF. The chain joins TRBV5-1 to TRBJ2-7; maybe TRBD1 (6 bases). This CDR3 spans 13 amino acids. In germline, CDR1 is SGHRS, CDR2 YFSETQ. Trimming pared 0 bases from V and 6 bases from J, leaving 10 bases between.

This clonotype turned up a few times. The rearrangement uses TRBV28 and TRBJ2-1, with D perhaps TRBD2 (5 bases). The CDR3 is 13 amino acids. V was clipped by 8 bases and J by 8 bases, with 16 bases between them. The germline V gene has CDR1 MDHEN and CDR2 SYDVKM. CDR3 nucleotide sequence: TGTGCCAGCCAAGTTGGAGGACTGGATGAGCAGTTCTTC. It yields the protein CASQVGGLDEQFF.

This clonotype has a handful of counts. The gene calls are TRBV5-1 and TRBJ1-2; D perhaps matches TRBD1 (5 bases). Trimming took 5 bases from V and 0 from J, leaving 14 bases between them. Looked up from germline, CDR1 is SGHRS and CDR2 is YFSETQ. The CDR3 totals 15 residues. The CDR3 nucleotides read TGCGCCAGCAGACTCGGACCGGGACCTAACTATGGCTACACCTTC. It codes for CASRLGPGPNYGYTF.

Ten or more counts support this clonotype. This chain links TRBV28 with TRBJ2-2, with D tentatively TRBD1 (6 bases). Trimming shortened V by 8 bases and J by 4 bases, and 14 bases separated the two germline ends. There are 14 residues in the CDR3. Germline V CDR1 and CDR2: MDHEN, SYDVKM. The CDR3 region has the DNA TGTGCCAGCCTTTGGGGGCAGGTCACCGGGGAGCTGTTTTTT. Amino acid sequence: CASLWGQVTGELFF.

This clonotype was picked up a small number of times. The chain recombines TRBV5-1 with TRBJ2-7; TRBD2 might be the D (5 bases). Trimming shortened V by 2 bases and J by 2 bases, and 11 bases separated the two germline ends. There are 14 residues in the CDR3. Germline V gene sequence: CDR1 SGHRS, CDR2 YFSETQ. DNA of the CDR3: TGCGCCAGCAGCTTAACCGGGGTTACCTACGAGCAGTACTTC. As protein: CASSLTGVTYEQYF.

The gene calls are TRBV6-1 and TRBJ1-2; a weak D match, TRBD1 (5 bases). CDR1 MNHNS and CDR2 SASEGT come from the germline V gene. The V gene lost 7 bases and the J gene lost 8 bases, with 17 bases spanning the gap. There are 13 residues in the CDR3. The CDR3 DNA is TGTGCCAGCAACCCGGAGGGAGGGACGGGCTACACCTTC. Amino acids: CASNPEGGTGYTF.